One and the same sample provided the 3 T cell receptor beta chains below, sequenced in a study of shared clonotypes between healthy human individuals. The table came from immunoSEQ multiplex PCR; TCRdb's copy has only in-frame clones and leaves some out. The sample shows 600,000 to 700,000 clones, 60% to 75% of them seen only once. Sequencing was done on a sample of memory CD4+ T cells sorted from blood. Subset here: CD45RA-negative fraction. All receptors come from a woman in her 30s in good health.

The rearrangement links TRBV5-1 to TRBJ2-1, with 7 bases that match TRBD1. Unmatched junction bases numbered 12, after V lost 1 base and J lost 8 bases. The CDR3 covers 16 residues. Germline V gives CDR1 SGHRS, CDR2 YFSETQ. CDR3 protein: CASSLFAAGGLHEQFF. In nucleotides, the CDR3 is TGCGCCAGCAGCTTGTTCGCGGCAGGGGGTCTTCATGAGCAGTTCTTC.

J is TRBJ2-5 and V is TRBV19; D is unresolved. Trimming shortened V by 0 bases and J by 7 bases, and 12 bases separated the two germline ends. The CDR3 loop spans 14 amino acids. The germline gives CDR1 LNHDA, CDR2 SQIVND (reference sequence). CDR3 amino acids: CASSIDRWGMTQYF. The CDR3 region has the DNA TGTGCCAGTAGTATAGACAGGTGGGGTATGACCCAGTACTTC.

J is TRBJ2-1 and V is TRBV7-8; TRBD2 matches 8 bases. The CDR3 is 13 residues long. V shed 8 bases, J shed 4 bases, and the junction held 4 bases outside the gene matches. CDR1 and CDR2 from the germline V gene are SGHVS and FQNEAQ. The CDR3 region is CASGSGKYNEQFF. CDR3 nucleotide sequence: TGTGCCAGCGGTAGCGGGAAGTACAATGAGCAGTTCTTC.